The rows below give T cell receptor beta chains drawn from one sample of a study of blood T cell repertoires in COVID-19. The assay was immunoSEQ multiplex PCR, and TCRdb's table has in-frame clones only and misses some. The sample shows 150,000 to 200,000 clones, approximately 82% of them seen only once. What was sequenced was peripheral blood. These receptors were obtained from a woman of 80 years or more with acute or convalescent COVID-19. Each CDR3 is given with its conserved first and last residue. Fields, in order: D gene, J gene, V gene, clone size, CDR3 DNA, CDR3 protein. D genes are given only for firm matches. Not every row has a clone size; where given, it reads once, few, many or a size class.

. | TRBJ2-7 | TRBV7-8 | once | TGTGCCAGCAGCTTAGCCCCACAAGGCGGCTCCTACGAGCAGTACTTC | CASSLAPQGGSYEQYF
TRBD1 | TRBJ1-2 | TRBV7-2 | . | TGTGCCAGCAGCGCGCGAGGGACAGCTCGTAATGGCTACACCTTC | CASSARGTARNGYTF
. | TRBJ1-2 | TRBV7-2 | . | TGTGCCAGCAGCTTCTCTAACTATGGCTACACCTTC | CASSFSNYGYTF
TRBD1 | TRBJ1-6 | TRBV10-3 | . | TGTGCCATCAGCGCAGGACAGGGGGATTCACCCCTCCACTTT | CAISAGQGDSPLHF
. | TRBJ1-2 | TRBV3-1/TRBV3-2 | few | TGTGCCAGCAGCCAAGGACAGCCCCTAATCGACTATGGCTACACCTTC | CASSQGQPLIDYGYTF
. | TRBJ1-4 | TRBV6-2/TRBV6-3 | . | TGTGCCAGCAGTTACAGGGGGAAGACGGCTAATGAAAAACTGTTTTTT | CASSYRGKTANEKLFF
TRBD2 | TRBJ2-2 | TRBV2 | . | TGTGCCAGCAGCCTCCGACTAGCAGCGAACACCGGGGAGCTGTTTTTT | CASSLRLAANTGELFF
. | TRBJ2-2 | TRBV3-1/TRBV3-2 | . | TGTGCCAGCAGCCTCAGGACTCTTAGGGACACCGGGGAGCTGTTTTTT | CASSLRTLRDTGELFF
. | TRBJ2-3 | TRBV9 | . | TGTGCCAGCAGTGCCGCCTTGGGCAGGCAGGATACGCAGTATTTT | CASSAALGRQDTQYF
. | TRBJ2-2 | TRBV29-1 | . | TGCAGCGTTGTCGGACTGAACACCGGGGAGCTGTTTTTT | CSVVGLNTGELFF
TRBD1 | TRBJ2-7 | TRBV6-5 | . | TGTGCCAGCAGTTCCTACCGGGACAGTAAGTACGAGCAGTACTTC | CASSSYRDSKYEQYF
. | TRBJ2-3 | TRBV13 | . | TGTGCCAGCAGCCAGGATCCCCGTTCCGGGATGACAGATACGCAGTATTTT | CASSQDPRSGMTDTQYF
. | TRBJ2-7 | TRBV20-1 | . | TGCAGTGCTGAGGACAGCTACGAGCAGTACTTC | CSAEDSYEQYF
. | TRBJ2-7 | TRBV2 | . | TGTGCCAGCAGTGACAGGAGGAAGGGAGTCCCCTACGAGCAGTACTTC | CASSDRRKGVPYEQYF
. | TRBJ2-5 | TRBV9 | few | TGTGCCAGCAGCGGCGGACATCCTACACAAGAGACCCAGTACTTC | CASSGGHPTQETQYF
TRBD1 | TRBJ1-1 | TRBV5-1 | . | TGCGCCAGCCGAGGACAGGGCGGTCTGGGTTCTGTGGGCACTGAAGCTTTCTTT | CASRGQGGLGSVGTEAFF
. | TRBJ1-1 | TRBV5-6 | . | TGTGCCAGCAGCTTAAAGACAGCCTTTGAAGCTTTCTTT | CASSLKTAFEAFF
. | TRBJ1-4 | TRBV7-2 | . | TGTGCCAGCAACCCGGACAGAGCATATGAAAAACTGTTTTTT | CASNPDRAYEKLFF
TRBD1 | TRBJ1-3 | TRBV29-1 | . | TGCAGCGTTGAAGATTGGACAGGCTCTGGAAACACCATATATTTT | CSVEDWTGSGNTIYF
TRBD1 | TRBJ1-6 | TRBV28 | . | TGTGCCAGCAGTTCCAGGGGGCTGATTTCACCCCTCCACTTT | CASSSRGLISPLHF
. | TRBJ2-1 | TRBV3-1/TRBV3-2 | . | TGTGCCAGCAGCCAAGGAGGGAAAACGTGGAATGAGCAGTTCTTC | CASSQGGKTWNEQFF
. | TRBJ1-1 | TRBV10-3 | . | TGTGCCATCAGTAGATCCAACTCTGAAGCTTTCTTT | CAISRSNSEAFF
. | TRBJ1-2 | TRBV29-1 | . | TGCAGCGTTAAGACAGCTCACTCGAGCGCCTTC | CSVKTAHSSAF
. | TRBJ2-4 | TRBV5-5 | . | TGTGCCAGCAGCTTCCAGGGTAACATTCAGTACTTC | CASSFQGNIQYF
TRBD2 | TRBJ2-7 | TRBV29-1 | . | TGCAGCACCCCGGGACTAGATGAGGGAGGGGCCTACGAGCAGTACTTC | CSTPGLDEGGAYEQYF
. | TRBJ2-1 | TRBV21-1 | . | TGTGCCAGCAGCGGCGGGGCGGGAGTTAACAATGAGCAGTTCTTC | CASSGGAGVNNEQFF
TRBD2 | TRBJ2-7 | TRBV27 | . | TGTGCCAGCAGTTTAAAGACTAGCGGGCCCTTCTACGAGCAGTACTTC | CASSLKTSGPFYEQYF
. | TRBJ1-1 | TRBV5-4 | . | TGTGCCAGCAGCAGAGGAGACAGACCTAACACTGAAGCTTTCTTT | CASSRGDRPNTEAFF
. | TRBJ1-1 | TRBV6-5 | . | TGTGCCAGCAGTTATCAGGAATACACTGAAGCTTTCTTT | CASSYQEYTEAFF
TRBD1 | TRBJ2-5 | TRBV6-2/TRBV6-3 | few | TGTGCCAGCAGCCCGCTAGGGACAGTCCAAGAGACCCAGTACTTC | CASSPLGTVQETQYF
. | TRBJ2-5 | TRBV19 | . | TGTGCCAGTAGTATCAAGATAGGCGGGGATAAACGAGAGACCCAGTACTTC | CASSIKIGGDKRETQYF
. | TRBJ2-3 | TRBV7-9 | . | TGTGCCAGCAGCTTAGTAGCGGGCACAGATACGCAGTATTTT | CASSLVAGTDTQYF
. | TRBJ1-2 | TRBV5-1 | . | TGCGCCAGCAGCTTGGAGACAGACAGATTCTATGGCTACACCTTC | CASSLETDRFYGYTF
TRBD2 | TRBJ2-7 | TRBV3-1/TRBV3-2 | . | TGTGCCAGCAGCCAAGGAGGGGGACTAGCGGGAGGATCGCACTTC | CASSQGGGLAGGSHF
. | TRBJ1-2 | TRBV18 | . | TGTGCCAGCTCACCACGCGGGGTAGCGGAAGGCTACACCTTC | CASSPRGVAEGYTF
TRBD2 | TRBJ2-7 | TRBV15 | . | TGTGCCACCAGCAGAGAACCCGGGAGGGGCTACGAGCAGTACTTC | CATSREPGRGYEQYF
TRBD1 | TRBJ1-2 | TRBV5-1 | . | TGCGCCAGCAGCGTGACCCGGACAGGGGGCGATGGCTACACCTTC | CASSVTRTGGDGYTF
. | TRBJ1-4 | TRBV2 | . | TGTGCCAGCAGTGCCGGGAGCCGCATTAAACTGTTTTTT | CASSAGSRIKLFF
TRBD2 | TRBJ2-1 | TRBV10-3 | few | TGTGCCATCAGTGAGTCGACTAGCGGTGTGGGGGATGAGCAGTTCTTC | CAISESTSGVGDEQFF
TRBD1 | TRBJ2-1 | TRBV6-5 | . | TGTGCCAGCGGGGGTCCCGCGACAGGGTGGGGTGAGCAGTTCTTC | CASGGPATGWGEQFF
TRBD1 | TRBJ2-1 | TRBV29-1 | . | TGCAGCGTTTTACAGGGGGACTCCTACAATGAGCAGTTCTTC | CSVLQGDSYNEQFF
. | TRBJ1-4 | TRBV7-2 | . | TGTGCCAGCAGCTTAGGAACAGGGCGGGCTAATGAAAAACTGTTTTTT | CASSLGTGRANEKLFF
. | TRBJ2-1 | TRBV11-2 | . | TGTGCCAGCACCCCGGGCGGAGGTGTGAATGAGCAGTTCTTC | CASTPGGGVNEQFF
. | TRBJ1-2 | TRBV19 | . | TGTGCCAGTAGTAGGGCAGGCAGTACCCATTGGACAAGCTCTAACTATGGCTACACCTTC | CASSRAGSTHWTSSNYGYTF